Below are 9 T cell receptor beta chains sequenced from a single sample in a study of blood T cell repertoires in COVID-19. The protocol was immunoSEQ multiplex PCR, while the TCRdb copy is restricted to in-frame clones and leaves out a portion. The repertoire includes 140,000 to 150,000 clones, 75% to 85% of them detected once, and 4.2% sits in the top ten. Material for sequencing was peripheral blood. The receptor source for this set is a man aged 55 to 70 with acute or convalescent COVID-19.

The chain is built from TRBV3-1 (or the pseudogene TRBV3-2) and TRBJ1-2, with D perhaps matching TRBD1 (6 bases). This CDR3 contains 14 residues. V was clipped by 1 base and J by 4 bases, with 10 bases between them. Germline lookup yields CDR1 LGHDT and CDR2 YNNKEL (reference sequence). The CDR3: CASSQGPGAYGYTF. The CDR3 DNA sequence: TGTGCCAGCAGCCAAGGTCCAGGGGCCTATGGCTACACCTTC.

The chain has TRBV7-9 and TRBJ1-3; tentative D call: TRBD1 (6 bases). Trimming stripped 5 bases from V and 3 bases from J, with 14 bases between. Germline CDR1 and CDR2: SEHNR and FQNEAQ (reference sequence). The CDR3 spans 15 residues. The CDR3 bases are TGTGCCAGCAGCAGCAGGGGTATTAATGGAAACACCATATATTTT. This codes for CASSSRGINGNTIYF.

V is TRBV13 and J is TRBJ2-6; D is ambiguous. Between the trimmed V and J ends, which lost 4 bases and 2 bases, there was a span of 15 bases. The CDR3 runs 17 residues. The germline V gene has CDR1 PRHDT and CDR2 FYEKMQ (reference sequence). CDR3 bases: TGTGCCAGCAGCTCCCTGGAGATGACCGCTGGGGCCAACGTCCTGACTTTC. Translated, it gives CASSSLEMTAGANVLTF. Based on the CDR3 plus reference TRBV13 and TRBJ2-6, the full variable domain is AAGVIQSPRHLIKEKRETATLKCYPIPRHDTVYWYQQGPGQDPQFLISFYEKMQSDKGSIPDRFSAQQFSDYHSELNMSSLELGDSALYFCASSSLEMTAGANVLTFGAGSRLTVL.

There are a few counts of this clone. This chain links TRBV4-1 with TRBJ2-1, with TRBD2 as a possible D gene (6 bases). The CDR3 extends over 13 amino acids. V was cut by 4 bases and J by 7 bases, with 11 bases left in between. CDR1 and CDR2 (germline): MGHRA, YSYEKL. In DNA, the CDR3 is TGCGCCAGCAGCCCTTGGGGGGAGAATGAGCAGTTCTTC. This gives the protein CASSPWGENEQFF.

This sequence joins TRBV5-4 and TRBJ2-7; 8 nucleotides agree with TRBD2. Germline V gene sequence: CDR1 SGHNT, CDR2 YYREEE (reference sequence). CDR3 length: 14 residues. After removal of 5 bases from V and 4 bases from J, the junction contained 8 bases not matched to a gene. CDR3 loop: CASSLAGYGYEQYF. In nucleotides, the CDR3 is TGTGCCAGCAGTCTAGCGGGTTACGGGTACGAGCAGTACTTC.

The chain has TRBV18 and TRBJ2-2, with 8 nucleotides matching TRBD2. Trimming at V came to 3 bases and at J to 7 bases, leaving 13 bases not matched to a gene. This CDR3 region has 17 residues. Germline lookup yields CDR1 KGHSH and CDR2 LQKENI. The CDR3 loop reads CASSPALGSGSSGELFF. CDR3 nucleotides: TGTGCCAGCTCACCCGCCCTAGGGAGCGGGAGCAGCGGGGAGCTGTTTTTT.

The chain recombines TRBV19 with TRBJ1-5; possible D gene TRBD1, 5 bases. Germline values: CDR1 LNHDA, CDR2 SQIVND (reference sequence). The CDR3 contains 19 residues. Trimming stripped 1 base from V and 0 bases from J, with 19 bases between. The CDR3 sequence is CASSIGWGDPDYSNQPQHF. The CDR3 DNA is TGTGCCAGTAGTATAGGGTGGGGGGACCCGGACTATAGCAATCAGCCCCAGCATTTT. The entire variable domain, with the rest obtained from reference TRBV19 and TRBJ1-5, is as follows: DGGITQSPKYLFRKEGQNVTLSCEQNLNHDAMYWYRQDPGQGLRLIYYSQIVNDFQKGDIAEGYSVSREKKESFPLTVTSAQKNPTAFYLCASSIGWGDPDYSNQPQHFGDGTRLSIL.

J is TRBJ2-7 and V is TRBV7-5; the listed D gene, TRBD2, was not tested against the DNA. TRBV7-5 is described as a pseudogene. The CDR3 length is 14 residues. CDR3 residues: CVRSRGGSSYEQYF. CDR3 nucleotide sequence: TGTGTCAGAAGCCGGGGGGGGAGCTCCTACGAGCAGTACTTC.

V usage is TRBV2 and J usage is TRBJ2-7; 9 bases are a match to TRBD1. With 5 bases clipped from V and 3 bases from J, the junction kept 5 bases outside the gene matches. CDR1 is SNHLY and CDR2 is FYNNEI in the germline V gene. This CDR3 spans 14 amino acids. The CDR3 region is CASSKETGGYEQYF. As DNA, the CDR3 is TGTGCCAGCAGTAAAGAGACAGGGGGCTACGAGCAGTACTTC.